These T cell receptor beta chains were read from a single sample in a study of CD8 T cells in Susac syndrome. TCRdb used MiXCR to reprocess the immunoSEQ multiplex PCR reads, holding one entry per CDR3 protein. The sample has fewer than 200,000 distinct CDR3 sequences; approximately 95% are singletons. The sequenced material came from CD8+ T cells from PBMCs. Receptors were obtained from a human donor with multiple sclerosis. CDR3s leave out the opening cysteine and the closing phenylalanine or tryptophan. D genes are given only for firm matches. The size field is filled for only some rows; it gives once, few, many or a size class.

>once|TRBD1|TRBJ1-2|TRBV29-1
SVADRVGYT
>once|TRBD2|TRBJ2-3|TRBV2
ASSVTSGGPLYTDTQY
>-|-|TRBJ2-7|TRBV21-1
ASSKSGSNEQY
>-|TRBD2|TRBJ2-1|TRBV11-1
ASSPGLADQQF
>-|-|TRBJ2-1|TRBV5-1
ASSLVRVTDEQF
>-|TRBD1|TRBJ1-2|TRBV5-1
ASSPGGSGYT
>-|-|TRBJ2-1|TRBV7-9
ASSLALGRNNEQF
>-|TRBD2|TRBJ2-1|TRBV20-1
SARHRTSGRAYEQF
>-|TRBD1|TRBJ2-2|TRBV7-8
ASSLLGTGVTGELF
>-|-|TRBJ2-1|TRBV27
ASSYLAEQF
>-|-|TRBJ2-1|TRBV4-2
ASSHGPSNEQF
>-|TRBD2|TRBJ2-1|TRBV3-1
ASSHRTSVYNEQF
>-|-|TRBJ2-7|TRBV15
ATSRDRTYEQY
>-|-|TRBJ2-7|TRBV6-2/TRBV6-3
ASSYLPGPVAEQY
>once|-|TRBJ2-1|TRBV12-3/TRBV12-4
ASSLYAYNEQF
>-|TRBD2|TRBJ2-2|TRBV29-1
SVLRTSGIPNTGELF
>-|-|TRBJ1-2|TRBV5-6
ASSLIGGSGYT
>-|-|TRBJ2-7|TRBV25-1
ASSDAGLGYEQY
>once|-|TRBJ1-3|TRBV27
ASSPTTSGNTIY
>-|TRBD2|TRBJ2-5|TRBV3-1
ASSKISGSPETQY
>-|TRBD1|TRBJ2-3|TRBV2
ASSERSPDRGPTDTQY
>-|-|TRBJ1-1|TRBV30
AWGVGGWTEAF
>once|-|TRBJ1-1|TRBV20-1
SARRTVNTEAF
>-|-|TRBJ2-7|TRBV9
ASSADGTYDEQY
>-|-|TRBJ2-7|TRBV20-1
SARDRGTATYEQY
>-|-|TRBJ1-4|TRBV9
ASSAGGSNEKLF
>once|TRBD1|TRBJ1-2|TRBV28
ASSSRDRVHYGYT
>-|-|TRBJ2-7|TRBV19
ASSMIDRGEQY
>-|-|TRBJ2-1|TRBV29-1
SGSREHNEQF
>-|-|TRBJ2-5|TRBV12-5
ASGLVQEETQY
>-|-|TRBJ1-1|TRBV27
ASSPGSSNTEAF
>-|-|TRBJ2-5|TRBV20-1
SANGGWGETQY
>-|-|TRBJ2-7|TRBV7-6
ASSLPSGREWRYEQY
>-|TRBD1|TRBJ2-7|TRBV28
ASSQRTGSYEQY
>-|-|TRBJ2-7|TRBV5-6
ASSLDGWSYEQY
>once|TRBD1|TRBJ2-7|TRBV20-1
SARDQQGSSYEQY
>-|-|TRBJ1-1|TRBV5-4
ASSPASGEAF
>-|TRBD1|TRBJ2-7|TRBV3-1
ASSQDRGRTEQY
>-|-|TRBJ2-7|TRBV2
ATQESRAYEQY
>-|-|TRBJ2-3|TRBV30
AWSVGGSTDTQY
>-|-|TRBJ1-6|TRBV27
ASSATGRNSPLH
>-|-|TRBJ2-7|TRBV11-2
ASSLVTGFGEQY
>once|-|TRBJ2-1|TRBV7-9
ASSSPQGAYNEQF
>-|-|TRBJ1-2|TRBV30
AWKQGYGYT
>-|-|TRBJ2-7|TRBV10-3
AISEDYEQY
>-|-|TRBJ1-3|TRBV12-3/TRBV12-4
ASSPQGGSNTIY
>-|-|TRBJ1-1|TRBV9
ASGQMNTEAF